These 24 T cell receptor beta chains were sequenced from one sample in a study of blood T cell repertoires in COVID-19 (dated by TCRdb to 2018 to 2021). Libraries came from the immunoSEQ multiplex PCR assay. TCRdb mirrors the immuneACCESS table, restricted to in-frame sequences. Some clones are absent from its copies; in checked studies, under half trace to an unresolved V gene, and the reason for the others is unknown. For this sample the table gives over 80,000 clones, of which roughly 80% were detected only once. About 4.2% of the sample is in the top ten clones. The specimen was peripheral blood. The source of these receptors is a woman aged 45-59 years with acute or convalescent COVID-19.

CDR3 protein: CASSKGQGRTNSPLHF. The CDR3 region has the DNA TGTGCCAGCTCAAAAGGACAGGGAAGGACAAATTCACCCCTCCACTTT. The chain recombines TRBV18 with TRBJ1-6, with 8 positions matching TRBD1. CDR3 length: 16 residues. Trimming cost V 5 bases and J 7 bases; bases outside gene matches: 10. CDR1 is KGHSH and CDR2 is LQKENI in the germline V gene.

The V call is TRBV7-2, the J call TRBJ2-3; tentatively, D is TRBD1 (6 bases). Germline V gene lookup returns CDR1 SGHTA and CDR2 FQGNSA. Trimming stripped 4 bases from V and 0 bases from J, with 14 bases between. The CDR3 runs to 16 residues. In nucleotides, the CDR3 is TGTGCCAGCAGCTCGCCGGGACAAACTAGCACAGATACGCAGTATTTT. Translation gives CASSSPGQTSTDTQYF.

The CDR3 reads CASSQTGTREKLFF. DNA for the CDR3: TGTGCCAGCAGTCAGACAGGGACGAGGGAAAAACTGTTTTTT. The rearrangement uses TRBV28 and TRBJ1-4; 7 bases align to TRBD1. Germline V gene data show CDR1 as MDHEN and CDR2 as SYDVKM. This CDR3 has 14 residues. Unmatched junction bases numbered 8, after V lost 5 bases and J lost 8 bases.

V is TRBV2 and J is TRBJ1-6; D is ambiguous. This CDR3 comprises 15 residues. The V and J ends lost 5 bases and 7 bases respectively, with 15 bases between them. Germline V gene data show CDR1 as SNHLY and CDR2 as FYNNEI. CDR3 nucleotide sequence: TGTGCCAGCAGTCAATCGGGTACACGGAATTCACCCCTCCACTTT. This encodes CASSQSGTRNSPLHF.

The chain is built from TRBV7-2 and TRBJ2-1; D is possibly TRBD2 (6 bases). The CDR3 is 17 residues long. Germline CDR1 is SGHTA and CDR2 is FQGNSA. With 5 bases removed from V and 6 bases from J, the gap between germline ends came to 23 bases. CDR3 sequence (DNA): TGTGCCAGCAGCCTGGGGTCGGGACGGGGGTCAAGCAATGAGCAGTTCTTC. Its protein product is CASSLGSGRGSSNEQFF.

The CDR3 here is CASRKGVGTGAGETQYF. CDR3 DNA: TGTGCCAGCAGGAAAGGCGTGGGGACAGGGGCGGGGGAGACCCAGTACTTC. The J gene is TRBJ2-5, the V gene TRBV11-3; 10 bases align to TRBD1. The CDR3 has 17 residues. The J segment lost 5 bases and the V segment lost 6 bases, leaving 15 bases of the junction unmatched. Germline assignment: CDR1 SGHNT and CDR2 YENEEA.

This chain connects TRBV5-1 to TRBJ1-2; no firm D call. Germline V lookup: CDR1 SGHRS, CDR2 YFSETQ. CDR3 size: 15 residues. Trimming took off 4 bases at V and 4 bases at J, with 17 bases between the two ends. The CDR3 nucleotides read TGCGCCAGCAGCCCCGAATACGACAAAGCCTATGGCTACACCTTC. The encoded protein is CASSPEYDKAYGYTF.

CDR3 in amino acids: CASTRAINTEAFF. CDR3 DNA: TGTGCCAGCACCAGGGCAATCAACACTGAAGCTTTCTTT. The chain has TRBV25-1 and TRBJ1-1; D possibly corresponds to TRBD1 (5 bases). The V end was cut by 7 bases, the J end by 2 bases, with 11 bases between. The CDR3 consists of 13 residues. Germline V gene data show CDR1 as MGHDK and CDR2 as SYGVNS. Supplemented by reference TRBV25-1 and TRBJ1-1, the full variable domain reads EADIYQTPRYLVIGTGKKITLECSQTMGHDKMYWYQQDPGMELHLIHYSYGVNSTEKGDLSSESTVSRIRTEHFPLTLESARPSHTSQYLCASTRAINTEAFFGQGTRLTVV.

The rearrangement links TRBV19 to TRBJ2-1; 11 bases align to TRBD2. V shed 5 bases, J shed 4 bases, and the junction held 10 bases outside the gene matches. The germline gives CDR1 LNHDA, CDR2 SQIVND (reference sequence). The CDR3 sequence is 17 residues long. In DNA, the CDR3 is TGTGCCAGTAGTCTCACCCGGGGACTAGCGGTATACAATGAGCAGTTCTTC. It translates to CASSLTRGLAVYNEQFF.

J is TRBJ1-2 and V is TRBV12-3 or TRBV12-4; D is possibly TRBD1 (5 bases). V shed 2 bases and J shed 6 bases, with 10 bases lying between them. This CDR3 is 13 amino acids long. CDR3: CASSLSTANGYTF. CDR3 sequence (DNA): TGTGCCAGCAGTTTATCGACAGCGAATGGCTACACCTTC.

This clone was seen a few times. V gene TRBV4-1 combines with J gene TRBJ1-5; 7 bases map to TRBD1. From germline, CDR1 is MGHRA and CDR2 YSYEKL. Trimming at V came to 4 bases and at J to 5 bases, leaving 8 bases not matched to a gene. There are 15 residues in the CDR3. CDR3 nucleotide sequence: TGCGCCAGCAGCCCTCCTGGGACAGCAGATCAGCCCCAGCATTTT. Encoded protein: CASSPPGTADQPQHF.

Here the CDR3 reads CASSVGFSANTDTQYF. CDR3 nucleotide sequence: TGTGCCAGCAGCGTAGGCTTTAGCGCGAACACAGATACGCAGTATTTT. The chain combines TRBV9 with TRBJ2-3; D possibly corresponds to TRBD2 (5 bases). Germline V gene sequence: CDR1 SGDLS, CDR2 YYNGEE. Trimming pared 0 bases from V and 2 bases from J, leaving 13 bases between. This CDR3 has 16 amino acids.

A few counts support this clone. V is TRBV6-1 and J is TRBJ1-1; D is uncertain. Trimming removed 2 bases at V and 1 base at J, with 5 bases between. Germline V gene sequence: CDR1 MNHNS, CDR2 SASEGT. This CDR3 is built from 13 residues. Here the CDR3 DNA reads TGTGCCAGCAGTGAACTACCGAACACTGAAGCTTTCTTT. This gives the protein CASSELPNTEAFF.

The chain links TRBV28 to TRBJ1-4; 7 positions match TRBD1. CDR1 is MDHEN, CDR2 SYDVKM, per germline. This CDR3 is built from 15 residues. V lost 2 bases, J lost 3 bases, and 3 bases stayed unmatched. This CDR3 is CASSLRQGPNEKLFF. CDR3 coding DNA: TGTGCCAGCAGTTTACGACAGGGTCCTAATGAAAAACTGTTTTTT.

This clone turned up a few times. This chain joins TRBV24-1 and TRBJ2-1, with 8 positions matching TRBD2. CDR1 KGHDR and CDR2 SFDVKD come from the germline V gene. V gave up 6 bases and J gave up 3 bases; unmatched junction bases: 6. The CDR3 spans 15 residues. CDR3 protein: CATSSPSGFYNEQFF. The CDR3 DNA reads as TGTGCCACCAGTTCTCCTAGCGGGTTCTACAATGAGCAGTTCTTC.

This chain connects TRBV6-5 to TRBJ2-2; TRBD1 aligns across 9 bases. After removal of 8 bases from V and 6 bases from J, the junction contained 10 bases not matched to a gene. The CDR3 extends over 15 amino acids. CDR1 MNHEY and CDR2 SVGAGI come from the germline V gene. CDR3 in amino acids: CASLPRDRVSGELFF. The CDR3 bases are TGTGCCAGCCTACCCCGGGACAGGGTGTCCGGGGAGCTGTTTTTT.

This clone came up a few times. The chain carries TRBV2 and TRBJ1-4; TRBD1 matches 8 bases. In germline, CDR1 is SNHLY, CDR2 FYNNEI. The CDR3 is 14 amino acids. J gave up 8 bases and V 2 bases, and 4 bases lay outside the gene matches. CDR3 in amino acids: CASSERTGREKLFF. DNA of the CDR3: TGTGCCAGCAGTGAAAGGACAGGGAGGGAAAAACTGTTTTTT.

CDR3 region: CASSQVLDKSYEQYF. Written as DNA, the CDR3 is TGCGCCAGCAGCCAAGTTCTCGATAAGAGCTACGAGCAGTACTTC. The rearrangement links TRBV4-3 to TRBJ2-7; D ambiguous. CDR3 length equals 15 residues. The V end lost 1 base, the J end lost 3 bases, and 13 bases lay between the germline ends. The germline V gene encodes CDR1 LGHNA and CDR2 YSLEER.

The rearrangement joins TRBV5-1 to TRBJ1-2; 9 nucleotides match TRBD1. V was pared by 4 bases and J by 7 bases, with 11 bases of the junction left unmatched. This CDR3 is built from 15 residues. From germline, CDR1 is SGHRS and CDR2 YFSETQ. In DNA form, the CDR3 reads TGCGCCAGCAGCGCATCGGGACAGGGAGGTGCTGGCTACACCTTC. Its translation: CASSASGQGGAGYTF.

The chain recombines TRBV7-2 with TRBJ2-1; 9 bases match TRBD2. The germline V gene has CDR1 SGHTA and CDR2 FQGNSA. There are 14 residues in the CDR3. J was trimmed by 10 bases and V by 5 bases; bases with no gene match: 9. The CDR3 DNA is TGTGCCAGCAGCCCCCAAGCGGGGGGAGAGGAGCAGTTCTTC. Translation: CASSPQAGGEEQFF.

The chain has TRBV9 and TRBJ2-1; 11 bases agree with TRBD1. Germline trimming cut 2 bases from V and 4 bases from J; bases unmatched to any gene: 5. The length of the CDR3 is 16 residues. Germline CDR1 and CDR2: SGDLS and YYNGEE. The CDR3 protein is CASSVRTGGSYNEQFF. The CDR3 DNA reads TGTGCCAGCAGCGTGCGGACAGGGGGCTCGTACAATGAGCAGTTCTTC.

The chain employs TRBV18 and TRBJ1-1, with 7 bases that match TRBD1. The CDR3 length is 16 residues. From germline, CDR1 is KGHSH and CDR2 LQKENI. The V segment lost 0 bases and the J segment 1 base; nucleotides outside the gene matches: 5. The CDR3 DNA sequence: TGTGCCAGCTCACCACCGGCTAACAGGGGGAACACTGAAGCTTTCTTT. It specifies CASSPPANRGNTEAFF.

This clone was observed a few times. The J gene is TRBJ2-2, the V gene TRBV11-2, with D maybe TRBD2 (5 bases). V was cut by 4 bases and J by 0 bases, with 12 bases left in between. The length of the CDR3 is 16 residues. Germline loops: CDR1 SGHAT, CDR2 FQNNGV. The DNA of the CDR3 is TGTGCCAGCAGCTCCCGGAGCGGAACGAACACCGGGGAGCTGTTTTTT. It encodes CASSSRSGTNTGELFF. Together with reference TRBV11-2 and TRBJ2-2, the CDR3 gives the full variable domain: EAGVAQSPRYKIIEKRQSVAFWCNPISGHATLYWYQQILGQGPKLLIQFQNNGVVDDSQLPKDRFSAERLKGVDSTLKIQPAKLEDSAVYLCASSSRSGTNTGELFFGEGSRLTVL.

This clone was seen repeatedly, ten times or more. The rearrangement links TRBV2 to TRBJ1-2; tentative D call: TRBD1 (6 bases). The CDR3 loop spans 14 amino acids. From germline, CDR1 is SNHLY and CDR2 FYNNEI. V lost 6 bases and J 6 bases, leaving 17 bases between the germline ends. The CDR3 sequence is CASSLFGGQDGYTF. CDR3 bases: TGTGCCAGCAGCCTCTTCGGGGGGCAGGATGGCTACACCTTC. Based on the CDR3 plus reference TRBV2 and TRBJ1-2, the full variable domain is EPEVTQTPSHQVTQMGQEVILRCVPISNHLYFYWYRQILGQKVEFLVSFYNNEISEKSEIFDDQFSVERPDGSNFTLKIRSTKLEDSAMYFCASSLFGGQDGYTFGSGTRLTVV.